The rows below give T cell receptor beta chains drawn from one sample of a study of blood T cell repertoires in COVID-19. Libraries were prepared by immunoSEQ multiplex PCR; TCRdb keeps only in-frame clonotypes and omits some of them. The data show more than 350,000 clones, approximately 90% seen once. The sequencing sample was made of PBMCs or T cells enriched from blood (not recorded which). The receptors derive from a woman between 50 and 59 years old who had recovered from COVID-19. Each CDR3 is given without its conserved first and last residue. Clone size, where shown, is once, few, many, or a class for clones that have expanded.

>few|TRBV12-3/TRBV12-4|TRBJ1-2|11
ASSGGATHGYT
>-|TRBV12-5|TRBJ1-1|11
ASVRDTNTEAF
>-|TRBV19|TRBJ1-5|12
ASSMQSGGLPQH
>-|TRBV5-1|TRBJ1-2|12
ASSLTGRGDGYT
>-|TRBV6-5|TRBJ2-7|13
ASTQRTGLNLAQY
>-|TRBV11-2|TRBJ2-2|14
ASSPGQGGATGELF
>once|TRBV7-9|TRBJ2-3|7
ASSLGEY
>once|TRBV7-9|TRBJ1-6|13
ASTRGGAGNSPLH
>-|TRBV12-5|TRBJ2-7|12
ASGLTGVTSEQY
>-|TRBV7-9|TRBJ1-1|11
ASSLPARGGAF
>-|TRBV5-5|TRBJ1-3|14
ASSLGSLPSGNTIY
>-|TRBV4-1|TRBJ2-2|13
ASSQGTAFGGELF
>-|TRBV7-9|TRBJ1-6|16
ASSLGQGALRANSPLH
>-|TRBV9|TRBJ2-1|14
ASSATSGGTYNEQF
>-|TRBV6-2/TRBV6-3|TRBJ2-1|14
ASSYSERGNYNEQF
>-|TRBV28|TRBJ1-5|10
ASSYSGQPQH
>-|TRBV4-2|TRBJ2-2|17
ASSQGSERGVPFTGELF
>-|TRBV5-4|TRBJ2-5|14
ASSLSLAGGQETQY
>-|TRBV3-1/TRBV3-2|TRBJ1-4|14
ASSQSYRPTNEKLF
>-|TRBV19|TRBJ1-1|17
ASRATPTGGSGLNTEAF
>-|TRBV3-1/TRBV3-2|TRBJ2-2|14
ASSSSGGVYTGELF
>-|TRBV10-3|TRBJ1-6|14
AISESTGGGNSPLH
>-|TRBV6-5|TRBJ2-1|12
ASFLQGARNEQF
>-|TRBV9|TRBJ1-1|14
ASSVGGLRANTEAF
>-|TRBV28|TRBJ2-7|13
ASSGTSGASYEQY
>-|TRBV9|TRBJ2-3|14
ASSVRGGDITDTQY
>-|TRBV28|TRBJ1-3|18
ASSLSGVPVLGPGKGTIY